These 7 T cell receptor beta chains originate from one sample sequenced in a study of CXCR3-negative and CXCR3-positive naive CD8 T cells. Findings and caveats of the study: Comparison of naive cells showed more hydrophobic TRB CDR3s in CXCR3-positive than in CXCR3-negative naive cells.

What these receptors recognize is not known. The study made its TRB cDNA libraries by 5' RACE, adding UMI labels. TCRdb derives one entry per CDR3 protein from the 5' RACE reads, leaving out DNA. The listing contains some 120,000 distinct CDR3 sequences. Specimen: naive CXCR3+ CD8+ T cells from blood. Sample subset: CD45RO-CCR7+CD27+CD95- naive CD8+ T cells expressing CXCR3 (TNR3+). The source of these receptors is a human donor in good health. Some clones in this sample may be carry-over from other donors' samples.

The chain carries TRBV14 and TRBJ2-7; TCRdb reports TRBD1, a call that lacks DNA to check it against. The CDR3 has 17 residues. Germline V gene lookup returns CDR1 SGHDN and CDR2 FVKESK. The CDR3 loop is CASSRGTGGEVTYEQYF. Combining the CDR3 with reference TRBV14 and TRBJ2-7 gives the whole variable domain EAGVTQFPSHSVIEKGQTVTLRCDPISGHDNLYWYRRVMGKEIKFLLHFVKESKQDESGMPNNRFLAERTGGTYSTLKVQPAELEDSGVYFCASSRGTGGEVTYEQYFGPGTRLTVT.

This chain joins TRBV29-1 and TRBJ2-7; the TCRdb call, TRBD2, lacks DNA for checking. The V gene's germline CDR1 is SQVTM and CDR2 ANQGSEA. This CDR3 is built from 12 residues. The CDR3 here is CSVAVLAYEQYF.

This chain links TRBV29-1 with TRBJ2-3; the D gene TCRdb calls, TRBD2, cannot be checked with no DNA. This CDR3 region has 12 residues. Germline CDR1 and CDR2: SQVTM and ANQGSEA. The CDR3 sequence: CSVLGPPDTQYF.

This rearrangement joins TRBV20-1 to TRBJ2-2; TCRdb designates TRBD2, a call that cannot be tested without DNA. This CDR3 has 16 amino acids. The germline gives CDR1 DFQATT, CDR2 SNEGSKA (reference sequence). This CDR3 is CSARTSGGLNTGELFF.

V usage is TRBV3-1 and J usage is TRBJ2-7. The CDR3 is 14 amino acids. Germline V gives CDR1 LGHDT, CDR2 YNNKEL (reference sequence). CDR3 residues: CASSHPTETYEQYF.

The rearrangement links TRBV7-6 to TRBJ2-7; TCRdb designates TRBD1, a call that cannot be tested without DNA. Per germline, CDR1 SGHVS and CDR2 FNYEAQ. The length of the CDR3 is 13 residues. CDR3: CASSQGPSYEQYF.

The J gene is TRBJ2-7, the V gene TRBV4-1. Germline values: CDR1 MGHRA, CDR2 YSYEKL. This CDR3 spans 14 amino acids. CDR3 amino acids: CASKTLRGSYEQYF.